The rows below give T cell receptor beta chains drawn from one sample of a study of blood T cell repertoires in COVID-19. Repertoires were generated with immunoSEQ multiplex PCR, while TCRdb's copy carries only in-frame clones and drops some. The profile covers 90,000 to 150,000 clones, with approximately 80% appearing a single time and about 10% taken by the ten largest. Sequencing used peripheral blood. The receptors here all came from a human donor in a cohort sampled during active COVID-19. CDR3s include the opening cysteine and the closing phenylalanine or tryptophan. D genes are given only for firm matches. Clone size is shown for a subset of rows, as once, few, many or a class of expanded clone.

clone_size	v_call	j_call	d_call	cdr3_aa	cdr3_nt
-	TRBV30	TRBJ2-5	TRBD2	CAWSETGGTQYF	TGTGCCTGGAGTGAAACGGGGGGGACCCAGTACTTC
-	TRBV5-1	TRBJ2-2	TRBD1	CASSPGTAWTGELFF	TGCGCCAGCAGCCCAGGGACAGCTTGGACCGGGGAGCTGTTTTTT
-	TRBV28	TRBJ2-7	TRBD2	CASSHPASGLYEQYF	TGTGCCAGCAGCCATCCGGCTAGCGGGCTCTACGAGCAGTACTTC
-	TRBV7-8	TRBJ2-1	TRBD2	CASSLALGASGGNYNEQFF	TGTGCCAGCAGCTTAGCGTTGGGGGCTAGCGGGGGGAATTACAATGAGCAGTTCTTC
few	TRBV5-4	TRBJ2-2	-	CASSSGGFLNTGELFF	TGTGCCAGCAGCTCTGGGGGCTTCCTGAACACCGGGGAGCTGTTTTTT
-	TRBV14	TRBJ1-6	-	CASSGIGGAVSPLHF	TGTGCCAGCAGCGGGATCGGGGGGGCCGTTTCACCCCTCCACTTT
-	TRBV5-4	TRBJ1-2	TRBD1	CASSQDREGGYTF	TGTGCCAGCAGCCAGGACAGGGAAGGTGGCTACACCTTC
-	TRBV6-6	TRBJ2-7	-	CASTSESYEQYF	TGTGCCAGCACTAGCGAATCCTACGAGCAGTACTTC
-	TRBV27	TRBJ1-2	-	CASSKTGPYGYTF	TGTGCCAGCAGTAAGACAGGTCCCTATGGCTACACCTTC
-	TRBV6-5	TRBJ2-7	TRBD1	CASSYGTGKGEQYF	TGTGCCAGCAGTTACGGGACAGGGAAGGGCGAGCAGTACTTC
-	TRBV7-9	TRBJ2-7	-	CASSTRESSYEQYF	TGTGCCAGCAGCACCCGGGAAAGCTCCTACGAGCAGTACTTC
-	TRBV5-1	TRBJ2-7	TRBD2	CASSLGGSGGIYEQYF	TGCGCCAGCAGCTTGGGAGGGTCGGGGGGAATATACGAGCAGTACTTC
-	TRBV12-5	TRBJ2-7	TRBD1	CASGSDRESFHEQYF	TGTGCTAGTGGTTCGGACAGGGAATCTTTCCACGAGCAGTACTTC
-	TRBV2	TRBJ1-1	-	CASRWGHMNTEAFF	TGTGCCAGCAGGTGGGGACACATGAACACTGAAGCTTTCTTT
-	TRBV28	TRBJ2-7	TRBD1	CASRPDRAPYEQYF	TGTGCCAGCAGACCTGACAGGGCCCCCTACGAGCAGTACTTC
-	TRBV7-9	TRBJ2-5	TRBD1	CASIDRDSRQETQYF	TGTGCCAGCATCGACCGGGACAGCCGTCAGGAGACCCAGTACTTC
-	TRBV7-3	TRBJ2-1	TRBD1	CASSLTGTGGPNNEQFF	TGTGCCAGCAGCTTAACGGGGACAGGGGGGCCGAACAATGAGCAGTTCTTC
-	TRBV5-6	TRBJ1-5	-	CASSRRSYNSNQPQHF	TGTGCCAGCAGCAGGAGGTCCTACAATAGCAATCAGCCCCAGCATTTT
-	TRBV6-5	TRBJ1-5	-	CASRRTYSNQPQHF	TGTGCCAGCAGACGGACATATAGCAATCAGCCCCAGCATTTT
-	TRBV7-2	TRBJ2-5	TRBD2	CASRSGGVGETQYF	TGTGCCAGCAGGAGCGGGGGGGTAGGGGAGACCCAGTACTTC
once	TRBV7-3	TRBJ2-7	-	CASSLGVGSEQYF	TGTGCCAGCAGCTTAGGAGTGGGGAGCGAGCAGTACTTC
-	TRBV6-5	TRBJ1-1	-	CASTYRGKSTEAFF	TGTGCCAGCACCTATAGGGGAAAGTCGACTGAAGCTTTCTTT
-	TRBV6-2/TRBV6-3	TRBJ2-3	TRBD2	CASSPLAGRTDTQYF	TGTGCCAGCAGTCCCCTAGCGGGAAGAACAGATACGCAGTATTTT
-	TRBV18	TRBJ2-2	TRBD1	CASSLYRDRANTGELFF	TGTGCCAGCTCACTCTACCGGGACAGGGCGAACACCGGGGAGCTGTTTTTT
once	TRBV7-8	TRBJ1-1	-	CASSLAQRTVEAFF	TGTGCCAGCAGCTTAGCGCAGCGGACAGTTGAAGCTTTCTTT
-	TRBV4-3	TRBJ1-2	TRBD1	CASSQENRGGYTF	TGCGCCAGCAGCCAGGAAAACAGGGGAGGCTACACCTTC
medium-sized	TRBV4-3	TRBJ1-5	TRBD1	CASSQARTGSSQPQHF	TGCGCCAGCAGCCAGGCTCGGACAGGGAGCAGTCAGCCCCAGCATTTT
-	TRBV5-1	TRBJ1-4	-	CASSSGGAGREKLFF	TGCGCCAGCAGCTCCGGGGGGGCGGGGCGTGAAAAACTGTTTTTT
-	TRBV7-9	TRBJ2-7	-	CASSLDDFYEQYF	TGTGCCAGCAGCTTAGATGACTTCTACGAGCAGTACTTC
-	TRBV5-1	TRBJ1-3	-	CASSLAGPGTGNTIYF	TGCGCCAGCAGCTTGGCTGGACCGGGGACTGGAAACACCATATATTTT
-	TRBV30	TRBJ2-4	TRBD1	CACTDRVGNIQYF	TGTGCCTGCACGGACAGGGTCGGGAACATTCAGTACTTC
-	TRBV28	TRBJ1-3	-	CATRLPGGGNTIYF	TGTGCCACCAGACTACCGGGAGGTGGAAACACCATATATTTT
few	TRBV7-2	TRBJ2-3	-	CASSLGGGRTDTQYF	TGTGCCAGCAGCTTAGGCGGGGGCAGGACAGATACGCAGTATTTT
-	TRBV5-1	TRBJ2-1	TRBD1	CASRQSQGARGNEQFF	TGCGCCAGCAGACAATCTCAGGGGGCTCGAGGGAATGAGCAGTTCTTC
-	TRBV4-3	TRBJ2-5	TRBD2	CASSQAPGGPETQYF	TGCGCCAGCAGCCAAGCCCCGGGAGGCCCAGAGACCCAGTACTTC
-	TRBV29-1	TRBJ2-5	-	CSVVRETQYF	TGCAGCGTTGTTCGGGAGACCCAGTACTTC
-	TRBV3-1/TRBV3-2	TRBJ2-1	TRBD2	CASMSGREQFF	TGTGCCAGCATGAGCGGGAGGGAGCAGTTCTTC
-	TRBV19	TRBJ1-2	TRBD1	CASSRQGAYGYTF	TGTGCCAGTAGTCGACAGGGGGCCTATGGCTACACCTTC
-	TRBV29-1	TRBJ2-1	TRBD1	CSVRDRGSNEQFF	TGCAGCGTGAGGGACAGGGGGTCTAATGAGCAGTTCTTC
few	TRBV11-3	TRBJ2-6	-	CASSIRQAGANVLTF	TGTGCCAGCAGCATCCGACAGGCTGGGGCCAACGTCCTGACTTTC
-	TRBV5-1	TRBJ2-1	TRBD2	CASSLRLAGSYNEQFF	TGCGCCAGCAGCCTCCGACTAGCGGGTTCCTACAATGAGCAGTTCTTC
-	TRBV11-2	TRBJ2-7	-	CASSILAYEQYF	TGTGCCAGCAGCATTCTAGCGTACGAGCAGTACTTC
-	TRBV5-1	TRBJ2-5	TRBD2	CASSFQGGKETQYF	TGCGCCAGCAGCTTTCAGGGAGGGAAAGAGACCCAGTACTTC
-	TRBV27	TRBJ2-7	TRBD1	CASRPPGQASYEQYF	TGTGCCAGCAGACCACCGGGACAGGCTTCCTACGAGCAGTACTTC
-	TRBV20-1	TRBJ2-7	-	CSASFAGSSSYEQYF	TGCAGTGCTAGTTTTGCGGGGAGTAGCTCCTACGAGCAGTACTTC